The 7 T cell receptor beta chains reported below all come from one sample, sequenced in a study of cytomegalovirus exposure and HLA in healthy donors (dated by TCRdb to about 2017). Receptors were amplified or captured by the immunoSEQ multiplex PCR assay. For the multiplex PCR, a mixture combining 60 forward primers for TCR Vbeta segments and 13 reverse primers for TCR Jbeta segments was used. The immuneACCESS repertoire file appears here via TCRdb, limited to in-frame rearrangements. These files lack a portion of the clones; in checked studies, under half of the deficit traces to unresolved V genes, and the cause of the others is not known. The table for this sample lists some 140,000 clones; roughly three quarters of them were counted only once. The ten top clones hold 6% to 8.5% of the sample. Sequencing input: PBMCs. Every receptor here comes from a man under 40 in good health and CMV-seropositive.

The chain combines TRBV28 with TRBJ1-2, with 8 bases that match TRBD1. There are 14 residues in the CDR3. V lost 3 bases and J lost 8; bases outside the gene matches: 8. Per the germline V gene, CDR1 is MDHEN and CDR2 is SYDVKM. The CDR3 DNA reads TGTGCCAGCAGTTTCTCAACGACAGGGGCAGGCTACACCTTC. It translates to CASSFSTTGAGYTF.

This chain joins TRBV19 and TRBJ1-4, with D maybe TRBD1 (6 bases). The CDR3 loop spans 15 amino acids. CDR1 and CDR2 (germline): LNHDA, SQIVND (reference sequence). Between the trimmed V and J ends, which lost 3 bases and 4 bases, there was a span of 12 bases. For the CDR3, the DNA is TGTGCCAGTAGTATGTATACCAGGGGTAATGAAAAACTGTTTTTT. Translating gives CASSMYTRGNEKLFF.

Turning to this clone: The same CDR3 also results from other DNA sequences found in this sample. The V gene is TRBV6-1, the J gene TRBJ2-3; D is undetermined. With 8 bases removed from V and 4 bases from J, the gap between germline ends came to 19 bases. Germline values: CDR1 MNHNS, CDR2 SASEGT. This CDR3 contains 15 residues. CDR3 DNA sequence: TGTGCCAGCCTTCCTGCTACGGAAGGAGCAGATACGCAGTATTTT. Translation gives CASLPATEGADTQYF.

The gene calls are TRBV7-3 and TRBJ2-2; perhaps TRBD2 as D (6 bases). The CDR3 loop spans 15 amino acids. Germline values: CDR1 SGHTA, CDR2 FQGTGA. V shed 6 bases and J shed 6 bases, with 17 bases lying between them. CDR3 residues: CASSSTPSVAGELFF. CDR3 DNA sequence: TGTGCCAGCAGTTCCACCCCTAGCGTCGCCGGGGAGCTGTTTTTT.

V gene TRBV2 combines with J gene TRBJ1-1; 10 positions match TRBD1. Germline values: CDR1 SNHLY, CDR2 FYNNEI. The CDR3 loop spans 15 amino acids. The J segment lost 3 bases and the V segment lost 6 bases, leaving 7 bases of the junction unmatched. The CDR3 protein is CASSVTGGEYTEAFF. The CDR3 DNA follows: TGTGCCAGCAGCGTGACAGGGGGCGAGTACACTGAAGCTTTCTTT.

This chain connects TRBV29-1 to TRBJ2-7, with D perhaps matching TRBD1 (5 bases). Deletions cut 3 bases from V and 2 bases from J, with 5 bases between. The CDR3 contains 11 residues. CDR1 and CDR2 (germline): SQVTM, ANQGSEA. CDR3 sequence reads: CSVEDTYEQYF. CDR3 coding DNA: TGCAGCGTTGAGGACACCTACGAGCAGTACTTC.

This clone was recorded once. This rearrangement joins TRBV7-2 to TRBJ1-5; D unresolved. CDR3 length: 14 amino acids. Per the germline V gene, CDR1 is SGHTA and CDR2 is FQGNSA. V was shortened by 4 bases and J by 5 bases, with 12 bases between the two germline ends. The DNA for the CDR3 is TGTGCCAGCAGCTCCGGCGGGCTCTATCAGCCCCAGCATTTT. It is translated as CASSSGGLYQPQHF.